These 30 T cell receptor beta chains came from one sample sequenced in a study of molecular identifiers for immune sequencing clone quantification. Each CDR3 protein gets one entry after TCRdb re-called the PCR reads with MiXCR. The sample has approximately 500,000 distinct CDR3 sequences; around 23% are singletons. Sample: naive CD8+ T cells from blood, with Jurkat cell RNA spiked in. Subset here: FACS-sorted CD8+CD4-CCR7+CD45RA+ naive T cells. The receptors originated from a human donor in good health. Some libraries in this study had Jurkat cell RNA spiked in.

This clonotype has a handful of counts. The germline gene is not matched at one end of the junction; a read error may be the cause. The CDR3 sequence is CASSLVVGAGGFTGTQYF. CDR3 bases: TGCGCCAGCAGCTTGGTGGTCGGTGCAGGGGGCTTCACAGGTACGCAGTATTTT. This sequence joins TRBV5-1 and TRBJ2-3; 8 bases are shared with TRBD1. CDR3 length: 18 amino acids. The germline V gene encodes CDR1 SGHRS and CDR2 YFSETQ. The whole variable domain, filled in from reference TRBV5-1 and TRBJ2-3, reads KAGVTQTPRYLIKTRGQQVTLSCSPISGHRSVSWYQQTPGQGLQFLFEYFSETQRNKGNFPGRFSGRQFSNSRSEMNVSTLELGDSALYLCASSLVVGAGGFTGTQYFGPGTRLTVL.

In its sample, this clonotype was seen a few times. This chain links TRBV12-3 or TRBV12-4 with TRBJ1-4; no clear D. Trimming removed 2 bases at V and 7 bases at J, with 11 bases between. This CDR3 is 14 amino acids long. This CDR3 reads CASSLSDGLEKLFF. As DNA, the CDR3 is TGTGCCAGCAGTTTATCCGACGGACTTGAAAAACTGTTTTTT.

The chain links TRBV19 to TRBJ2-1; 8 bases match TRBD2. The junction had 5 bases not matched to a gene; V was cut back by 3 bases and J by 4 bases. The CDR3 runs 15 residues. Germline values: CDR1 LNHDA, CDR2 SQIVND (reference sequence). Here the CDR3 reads CASSIWASGYNEQFF. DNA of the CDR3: TGTGCCAGTAGTATTTGGGCTAGCGGGTACAATGAGCAGTTCTTC.

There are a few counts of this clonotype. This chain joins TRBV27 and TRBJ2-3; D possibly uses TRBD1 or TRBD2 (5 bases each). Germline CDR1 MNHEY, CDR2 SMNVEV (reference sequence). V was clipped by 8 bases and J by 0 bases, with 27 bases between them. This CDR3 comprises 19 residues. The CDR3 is CASALTGTTNSPSTDTQYF. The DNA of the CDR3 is TGTGCCAGCGCCCTCACCGGGACGACAAATTCCCCTAGCACAGATACGCAGTATTTT.

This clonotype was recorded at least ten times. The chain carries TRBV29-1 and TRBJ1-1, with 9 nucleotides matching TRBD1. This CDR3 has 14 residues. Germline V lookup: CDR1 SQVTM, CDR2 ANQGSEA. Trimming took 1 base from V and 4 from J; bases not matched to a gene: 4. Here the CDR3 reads CSVEGQGVGTEAFF. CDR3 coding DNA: TGCAGCGTTGAAGGACAGGGGGTTGGCACTGAAGCTTTCTTT.

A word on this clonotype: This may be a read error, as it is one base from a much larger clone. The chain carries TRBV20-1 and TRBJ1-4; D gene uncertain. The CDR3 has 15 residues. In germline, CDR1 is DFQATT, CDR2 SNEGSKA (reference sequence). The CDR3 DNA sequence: TGCAGTGCTAGAGCCGTAGGGATTCTGGGTGAAAAACTGATTTTT. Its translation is CSARAVGILGEKLIF.

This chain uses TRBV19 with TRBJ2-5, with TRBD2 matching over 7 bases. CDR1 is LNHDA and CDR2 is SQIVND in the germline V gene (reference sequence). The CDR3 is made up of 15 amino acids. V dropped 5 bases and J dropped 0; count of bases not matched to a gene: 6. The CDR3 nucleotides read TGTGCCAGTAGTCCCGGGGAGGGGCACCAAGAGACCCAGTACTTC. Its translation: CASSPGEGHQETQYF. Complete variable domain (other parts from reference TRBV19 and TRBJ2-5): DGGITQSPKYLFRKEGQNVTLSCEQNLNHDAMYWYRQDPGQGLRLIYYSQIVNDFQKGDIAEGYSVSREKKESFPLTVTSAQKNPTAFYLCASSPGEGHQETQYFGPGTRLLVL.

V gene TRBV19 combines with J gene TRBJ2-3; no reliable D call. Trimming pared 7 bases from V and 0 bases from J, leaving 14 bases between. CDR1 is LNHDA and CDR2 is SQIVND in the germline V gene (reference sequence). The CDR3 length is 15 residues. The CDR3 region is CASTPYSYSTDTQYF. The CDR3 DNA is TGTGCCAGTACCCCTTACAGTTATAGCACAGATACGCAGTATTTT.

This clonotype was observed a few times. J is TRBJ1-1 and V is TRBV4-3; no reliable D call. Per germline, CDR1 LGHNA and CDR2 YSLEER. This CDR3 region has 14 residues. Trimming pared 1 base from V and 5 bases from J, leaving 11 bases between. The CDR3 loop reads CASSQVRGWTEAFF. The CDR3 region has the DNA TGCGCCAGCAGCCAAGTTAGAGGGTGGACTGAAGCTTTCTTT.

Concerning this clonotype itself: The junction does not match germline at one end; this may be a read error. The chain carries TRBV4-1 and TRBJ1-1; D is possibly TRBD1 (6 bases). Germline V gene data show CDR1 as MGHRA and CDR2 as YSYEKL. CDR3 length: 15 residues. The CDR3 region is CASSPRGRGGTEASF. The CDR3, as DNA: TGCGCCAGCAGCCCGCGAGGCCGGGGGGGCACTGAAGCTTCCTTT.

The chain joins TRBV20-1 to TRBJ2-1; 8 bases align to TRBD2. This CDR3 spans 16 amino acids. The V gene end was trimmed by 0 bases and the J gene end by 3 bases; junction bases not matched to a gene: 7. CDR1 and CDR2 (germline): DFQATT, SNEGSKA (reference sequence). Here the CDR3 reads CSARDSFSGNYNEQFF. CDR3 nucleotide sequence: TGCAGTGCTAGAGATTCCTTTAGCGGGAACTACAATGAGCAGTTCTTC.

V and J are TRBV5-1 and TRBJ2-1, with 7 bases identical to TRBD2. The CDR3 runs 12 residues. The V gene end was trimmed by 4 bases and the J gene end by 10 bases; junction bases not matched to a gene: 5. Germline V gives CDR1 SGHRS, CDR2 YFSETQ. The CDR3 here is CASSHLAEEQFF. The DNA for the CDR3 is TGCGCCAGCAGCCACCTAGCGGAAGAGCAGTTCTTC.

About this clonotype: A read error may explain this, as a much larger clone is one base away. The CDR3 nucleotides are TGTGCCAGCAGTTACGTCGGCGACTACAGTGAGCAGTTCTTC. Residues: CASSYVGDYSEQFF. This chain joins TRBV6-5 and TRBJ2-1; D is perhaps TRBD2 (5 bases). Germline-derived CDR1 and CDR2 are MNHEY and SVGAGI. CDR3 size: 14 residues.

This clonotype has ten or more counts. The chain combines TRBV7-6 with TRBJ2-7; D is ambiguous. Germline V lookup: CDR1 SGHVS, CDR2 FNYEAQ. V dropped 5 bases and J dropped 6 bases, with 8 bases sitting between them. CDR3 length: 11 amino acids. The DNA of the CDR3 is TGTGCCAGCAGCCGAGGCAGCGAGCAGTACTTC. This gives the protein CASSRGSEQYF.

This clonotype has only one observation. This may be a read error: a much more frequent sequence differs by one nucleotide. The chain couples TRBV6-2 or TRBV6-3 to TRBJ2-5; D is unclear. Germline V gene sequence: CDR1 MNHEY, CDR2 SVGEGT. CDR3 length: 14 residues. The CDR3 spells CASSYRTVQEPQYF. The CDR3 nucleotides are TGTGCCAGCAGTTACCGTACAGTACAAGAGCCCCAGTACTTC.

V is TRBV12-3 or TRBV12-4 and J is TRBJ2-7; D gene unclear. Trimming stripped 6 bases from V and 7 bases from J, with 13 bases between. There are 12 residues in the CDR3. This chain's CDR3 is CASSVPLSEQYF. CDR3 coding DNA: TGTGCCAGCAGCGTCCCCTTGTCTGAGCAGTACTTC.

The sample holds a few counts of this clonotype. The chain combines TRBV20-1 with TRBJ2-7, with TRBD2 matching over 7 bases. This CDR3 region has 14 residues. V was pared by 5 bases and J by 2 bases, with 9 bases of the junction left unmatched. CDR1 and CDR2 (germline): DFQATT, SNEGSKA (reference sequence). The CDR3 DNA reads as TGCAGTGCTCCGATGACTAGCAGTCCCTACGAGCAGTACTTC. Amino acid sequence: CSAPMTSSPYEQYF.

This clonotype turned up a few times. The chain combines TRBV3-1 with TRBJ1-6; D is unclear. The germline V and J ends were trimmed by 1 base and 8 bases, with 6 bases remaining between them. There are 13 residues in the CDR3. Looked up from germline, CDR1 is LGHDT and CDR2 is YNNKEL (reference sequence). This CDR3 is CASSQAWDSPLHF. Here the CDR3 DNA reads TGTGCCAGCAGCCAAGCGTGGGATTCACCCCTCCACTTT.

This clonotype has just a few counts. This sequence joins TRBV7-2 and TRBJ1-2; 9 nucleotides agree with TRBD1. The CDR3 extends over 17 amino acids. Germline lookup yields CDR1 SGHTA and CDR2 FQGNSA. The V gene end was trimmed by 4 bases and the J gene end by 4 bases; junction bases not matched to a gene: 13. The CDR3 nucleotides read TGTGCCAGCAGCTCCCATATCTCGACAGGGGGGGGCTATGGCTACACCTTC. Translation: CASSSHISTGGGYGYTF.

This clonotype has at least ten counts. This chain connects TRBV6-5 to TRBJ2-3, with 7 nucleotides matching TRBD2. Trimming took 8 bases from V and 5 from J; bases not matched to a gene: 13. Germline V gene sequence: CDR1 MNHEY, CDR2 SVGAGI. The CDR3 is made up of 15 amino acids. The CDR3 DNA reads TGTGCCAGCTCCGGGAGCGCGGGAGTCCGAGATACGCAGTATTTT. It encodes CASSGSAGVRDTQYF.

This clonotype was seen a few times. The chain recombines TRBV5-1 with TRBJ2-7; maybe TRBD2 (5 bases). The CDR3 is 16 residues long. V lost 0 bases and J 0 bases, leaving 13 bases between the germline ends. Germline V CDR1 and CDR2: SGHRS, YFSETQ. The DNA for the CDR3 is TGCGCCAGCAGCTTGGCCGGGGTCTTAAGCTCCTACGAGCAGTACTTC. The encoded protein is CASSLAGVLSSYEQYF.

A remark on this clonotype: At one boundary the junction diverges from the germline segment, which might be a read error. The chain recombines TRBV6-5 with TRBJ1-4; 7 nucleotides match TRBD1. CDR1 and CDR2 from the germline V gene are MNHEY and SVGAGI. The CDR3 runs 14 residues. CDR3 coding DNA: TGTGCCAGCAGTACGGGACAGCTAAATGAAAAACCGTTTTTT. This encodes CASSTGQLNEKPFF.

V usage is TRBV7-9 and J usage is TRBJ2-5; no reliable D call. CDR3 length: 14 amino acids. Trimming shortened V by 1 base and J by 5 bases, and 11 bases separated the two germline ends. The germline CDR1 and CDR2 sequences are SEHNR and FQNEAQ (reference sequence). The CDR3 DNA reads TGTGCCAGCAGCTTAGGAGTCGGATATGAGACCCAGTACTTC. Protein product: CASSLGVGYETQYF. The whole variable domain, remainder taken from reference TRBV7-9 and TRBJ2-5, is DTGVSQNPRHKITKRGQNVTFRCDPISEHNRLYWYRQTLGQGPEFLTYFQNEAQLEKSRLLSDRFSAERPKGSFSTLEIQRTEQGDSAMYLCASSLGVGYETQYFGPGTRLLVL.

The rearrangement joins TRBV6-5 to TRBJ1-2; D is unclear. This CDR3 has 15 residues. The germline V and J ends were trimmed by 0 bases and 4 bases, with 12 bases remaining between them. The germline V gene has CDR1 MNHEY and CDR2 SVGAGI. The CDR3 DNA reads TGTGCCAGCAGTTACTCGTCTACCCATGGCTATGGCTACACCTTC. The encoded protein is CASSYSSTHGYGYTF.

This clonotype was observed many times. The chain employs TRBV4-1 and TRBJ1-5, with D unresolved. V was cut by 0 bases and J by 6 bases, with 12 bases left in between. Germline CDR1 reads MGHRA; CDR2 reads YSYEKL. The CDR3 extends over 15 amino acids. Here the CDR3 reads CASSQEVILGQPQHF. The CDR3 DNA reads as TGCGCCAGCAGCCAAGAAGTTATCCTCGGTCAGCCCCAGCATTTT.

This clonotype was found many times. The CDR3, as DNA: TGCGCCAGCAGCCAAGATTTGGGGGACATCCCCGACCACGAGCAGTACTTC. It is translated as CASSQDLGDIPDHEQYF. The chain carries TRBV4-3 and TRBJ2-7; TRBD1 might be the D (6 bases). Germline V gene data show CDR1 as LGHNA and CDR2 as YSLEER. The CDR3 sequence is 17 residues long. Trimming cost V 0 bases and J 5 bases, with 20 bases left between them.

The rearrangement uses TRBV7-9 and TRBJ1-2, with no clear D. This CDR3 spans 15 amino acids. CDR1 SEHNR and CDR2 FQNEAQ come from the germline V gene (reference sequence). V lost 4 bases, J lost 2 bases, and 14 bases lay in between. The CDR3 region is CASSYIYPLNYGYTF. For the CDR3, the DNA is TGTGCCAGCAGCTACATATATCCATTAAACTATGGCTACACCTTC.

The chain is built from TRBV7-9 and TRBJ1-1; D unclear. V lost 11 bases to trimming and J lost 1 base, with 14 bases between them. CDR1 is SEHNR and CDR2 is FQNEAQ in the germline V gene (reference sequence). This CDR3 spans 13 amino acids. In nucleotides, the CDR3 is TGTGCCTGCACGGAGTGGAGGAACACTGAAGCTTTCTTT. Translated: CACTEWRNTEAFF.

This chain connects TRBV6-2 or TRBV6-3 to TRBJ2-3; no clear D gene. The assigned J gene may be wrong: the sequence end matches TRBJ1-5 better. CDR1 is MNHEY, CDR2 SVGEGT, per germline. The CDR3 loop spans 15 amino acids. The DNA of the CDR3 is TGTGCCAGCAGAGAAAAAGGACCTAACACAGATACGCAGCATTTT. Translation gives CASREKGPNTDTQHF.

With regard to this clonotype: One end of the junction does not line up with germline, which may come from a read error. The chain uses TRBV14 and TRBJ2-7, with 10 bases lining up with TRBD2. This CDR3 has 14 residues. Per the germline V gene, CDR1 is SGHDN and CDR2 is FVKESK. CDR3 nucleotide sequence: TGTGCCAGCTGCCAAGCGGGAGGGCCCCACGAGCAGTACTTC. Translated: CASCQAGGPHEQYF.